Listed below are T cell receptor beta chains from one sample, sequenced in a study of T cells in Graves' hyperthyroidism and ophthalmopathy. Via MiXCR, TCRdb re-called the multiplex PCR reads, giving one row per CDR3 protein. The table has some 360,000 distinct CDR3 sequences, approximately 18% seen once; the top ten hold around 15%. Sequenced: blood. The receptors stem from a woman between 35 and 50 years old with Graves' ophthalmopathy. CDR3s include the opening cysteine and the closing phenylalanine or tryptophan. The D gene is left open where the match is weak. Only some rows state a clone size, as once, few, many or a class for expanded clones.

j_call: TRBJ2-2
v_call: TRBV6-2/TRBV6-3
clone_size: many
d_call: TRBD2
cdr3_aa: CASSYSIYPGLADNTGELFF
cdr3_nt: TGTGCCAGCAGTTACTCGATCTACCCGGGACTAGCGGACAACACCGGGGAGCTGTTTTTT

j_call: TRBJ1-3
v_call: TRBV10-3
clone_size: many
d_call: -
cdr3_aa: CAISPPRTPSGNTIYF
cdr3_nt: TGTGCCATCAGCCCACCACGGACACCCTCTGGAAACACCATATATTTT

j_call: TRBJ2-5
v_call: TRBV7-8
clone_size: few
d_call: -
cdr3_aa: CASSLPDLREGTQYF
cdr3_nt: TGTGCCAGCAGCCTCCCAGACCTCCGGGAAGGGACCCAGTACTTC

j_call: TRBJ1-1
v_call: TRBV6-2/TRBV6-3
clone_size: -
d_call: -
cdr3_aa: CASSYSGNMNTEAFF
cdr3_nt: TGTGCCAGCAGTTACTCAGGGAACATGAACACTGAAGCTTTCTTT

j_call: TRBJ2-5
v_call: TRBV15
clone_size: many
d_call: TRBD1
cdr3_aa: CATSREQGTAETQYF
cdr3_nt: TGTGCCACCAGCAGAGAACAGGGGACGGCGGAGACCCAGTACTTC

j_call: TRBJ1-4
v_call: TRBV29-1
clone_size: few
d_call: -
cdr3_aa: CSVGSQGEKLFF
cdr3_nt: TGCAGCGTCGGCTCGCAGGGGGAAAAACTGTTTTTT

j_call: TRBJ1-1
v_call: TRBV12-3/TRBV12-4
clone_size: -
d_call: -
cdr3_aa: CASSPPPRLNTEAFF
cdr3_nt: TGTGCCAGCAGTCCACCCCCCCGGTTGAACACTGAAGCTTTCTTT

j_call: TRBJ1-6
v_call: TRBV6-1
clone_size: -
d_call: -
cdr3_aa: CASSENVYSPLHF
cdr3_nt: TGTGCCAGCAGTGAAAACGTTTATTCACCCCTCCACTTT

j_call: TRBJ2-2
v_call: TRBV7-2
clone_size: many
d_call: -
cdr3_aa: CASSLALAPRGELFF
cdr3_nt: TGTGCCAGCAGCTTGGCACTAGCCCCTCGTGGGGAGCTGTTTTTT

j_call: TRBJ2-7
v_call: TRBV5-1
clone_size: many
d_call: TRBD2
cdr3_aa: CASSLASGMTYEQYF
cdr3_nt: TGCGCCAGCAGCTTGGCTAGCGGGATGACCTACGAGCAGTACTTC

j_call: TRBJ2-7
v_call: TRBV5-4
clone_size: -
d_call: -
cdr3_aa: CASSLPQYEQYF
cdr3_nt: TGTGCCAGCAGCTTGCCGCAATACGAGCAGTACTTC

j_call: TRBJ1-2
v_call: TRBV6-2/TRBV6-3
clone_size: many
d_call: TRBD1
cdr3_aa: CASSSTRQGARKLNYGYTF
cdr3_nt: TGTGCCAGCAGTTCAACGCGTCAGGGGGCGCGAAAACTTAACTATGGCTACACCTTC

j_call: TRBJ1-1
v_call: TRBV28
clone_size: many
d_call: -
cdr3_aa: CASSSPLFRHTEAFF
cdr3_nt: TGTGCCAGCAGTTCCCCCCTATTTCGGCACACTGAAGCTTTCTTT

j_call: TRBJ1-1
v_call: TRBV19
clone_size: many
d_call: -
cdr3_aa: CASSPQLGRNTEAFF
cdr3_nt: TGTGCCAGTAGCCCCCAATTGGGCAGGAACACTGAAGCTTTCTTT

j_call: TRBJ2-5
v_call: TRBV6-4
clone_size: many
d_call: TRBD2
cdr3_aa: CASSPTSGTSGRAIQETQYF
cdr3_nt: TGTGCCAGCAGTCCCACTTCCGGGACTAGCGGGAGGGCCATACAAGAGACCCAGTACTTC

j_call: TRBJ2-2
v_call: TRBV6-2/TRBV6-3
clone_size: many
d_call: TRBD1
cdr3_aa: CASTPGQGAADTGELFF
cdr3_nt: TGTGCCAGTACACCGGGACAGGGGGCGGCCGACACCGGGGAGCTGTTTTTT

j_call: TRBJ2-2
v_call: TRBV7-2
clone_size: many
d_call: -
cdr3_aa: CASSFLRTLTGELFF
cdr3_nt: TGTGCCAGCAGCTTTCTACGGACGCTAACCGGGGAGCTGTTTTTT

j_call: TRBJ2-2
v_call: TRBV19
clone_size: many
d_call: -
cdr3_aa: CASSNPPWGVTNTGELFF
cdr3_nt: TGTGCCAGTAGTAATCCCCCGTGGGGCGTTACGAACACCGGGGAGCTGTTTTTT

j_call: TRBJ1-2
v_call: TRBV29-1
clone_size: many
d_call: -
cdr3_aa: CSVEPNGTPNYGYTF
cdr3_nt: TGCAGCGTTGAGCCTAACGGGACCCCTAACTATGGCTACACCTTC

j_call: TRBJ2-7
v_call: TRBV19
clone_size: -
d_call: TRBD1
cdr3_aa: CASKVDRWDYEQYF
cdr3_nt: TGTGCCAGTAAAGTGGACAGGTGGGACTACGAGCAGTACTTC

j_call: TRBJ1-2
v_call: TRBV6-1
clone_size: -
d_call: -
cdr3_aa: CASSEAMTQRTNYGYTF
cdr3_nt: TGTGCCAGCAGTGAAGCGATGACCCAACGGACGAACTATGGCTACACCTTC

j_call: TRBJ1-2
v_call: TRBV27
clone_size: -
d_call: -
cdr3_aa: CASSLSGGDYGYTF
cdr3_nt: TGTGCCAGCAGTTTATCTGGGGGAGACTATGGCTACACCTTC

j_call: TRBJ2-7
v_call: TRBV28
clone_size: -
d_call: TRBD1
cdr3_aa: CASSPPGRGLYEQYF
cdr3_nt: TGTGCCAGCAGTCCCCCGGGCAGGGGGCTCTACGAGCAGTACTTC

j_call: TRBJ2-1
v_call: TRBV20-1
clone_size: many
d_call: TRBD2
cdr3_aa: CSARLAGGGDEQFF
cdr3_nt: TGCAGTGCAAGACTAGCGGGAGGAGGTGATGAGCAGTTCTTC

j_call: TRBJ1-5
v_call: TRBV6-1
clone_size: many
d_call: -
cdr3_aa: CASSEWGRNQPQHF
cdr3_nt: TGTGCCAGCAGTGAATGGGGCAGAAATCAGCCCCAGCATTTT

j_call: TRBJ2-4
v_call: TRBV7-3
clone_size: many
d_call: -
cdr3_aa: CASSFGPGLNIQYF
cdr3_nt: -

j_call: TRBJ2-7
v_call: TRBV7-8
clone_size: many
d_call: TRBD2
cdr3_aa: CASSLTSGRYEQYF
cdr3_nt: TGTGCCAGCAGCTTGACTAGCGGGCGCTACGAGCAGTACTTC

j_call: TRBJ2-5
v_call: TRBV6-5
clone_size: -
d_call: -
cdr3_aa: CASSYLDGIQETQYF
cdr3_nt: TGTGCCAGCAGTTACCTGGACGGAATACAAGAGACCCAGTACTTC

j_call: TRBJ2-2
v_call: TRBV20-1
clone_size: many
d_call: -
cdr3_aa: CSARDRVGGLSTGELFF
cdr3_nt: TGCAGTGCTAGAGATAGGGTAGGGGGACTCTCCACCGGGGAGCTGTTTTTT